These 5 T cell receptor beta chains share one sample of origin, sequenced in a study of blood T cell repertoires in COVID-19. Generated by immunoSEQ multiplex PCR, the TCRdb table keeps only in-frame clones and is missing some. The sample contains about 440,000 clones, around 88% of which appear only once. Sequencing used peripheral blood. Receptors were obtained from a young woman with acute or convalescent COVID-19.

This clone was seen a handful of times. The chain combines TRBV7-2 with TRBJ2-5, with TRBD2 matching 8 bases. The CDR3 runs to 15 residues. Germline V gene sequence: CDR1 SGHTA, CDR2 FQGNSA. The junction had 6 bases not matched to a gene; V was cut back by 3 bases and J by 3 bases. Here the CDR3 reads CASSFGGGRKETQYF. The CDR3 coding sequence is TGTGCCAGCAGCTTCGGCGGGGGGCGAAAAGAGACCCAGTACTTC.

The chain uses TRBV11-2 and TRBJ1-2; the D is unclear. The ends were cut back, 5 bases at V and 7 bases at J, with 14 bases in the middle. The CDR3 spans 13 residues. The V gene's germline CDR1 is SGHAT and CDR2 FQNNGV. CDR3 coding DNA: TGTGCCAGCAGCCCACGGTCCTTCGGTGGCTACACCTTC. Encoded protein: CASSPRSFGGYTF.

This chain joins TRBV4-1 and TRBJ2-5; the match to TRBD2 covers 10 bases. J was trimmed by 3 bases and V by 0 bases; bases with no gene match: 4. The CDR3 has 16 residues. CDR1 MGHRA and CDR2 YSYEKL come from the germline V gene. CDR3 residues: CASSQDYSGGKETQYF. The DNA of the CDR3 is TGCGCCAGCAGCCAAGATTATAGCGGGGGGAAAGAGACCCAGTACTTC.

The gene calls are TRBV4-1 and TRBJ1-2; D remains unclear. CDR1 MGHRA and CDR2 YSYEKL come from the germline V gene. The CDR3 has 16 residues. Trimming shortened V by 1 base and J by 7 bases, and 19 bases separated the two germline ends. CDR3 region: CASSQGLRQDVRGYTF. The CDR3 DNA reads TGCGCCAGCAGCCAAGGGCTCAGGCAGGATGTTCGTGGCTACACCTTC.

In DNA, the CDR3 is TGTGCCAGCAGCACCCTGGGGCAGGGATACAATGAGCAGTTCTTC. The encoded protein is CASSTLGQGYNEQFF. The chain carries TRBV5-5 and TRBJ2-1; possibly TRBD1 for D (5 bases). The CDR3 is made up of 15 amino acids. The germline gives CDR1 SGHKS, CDR2 YYEKEE (reference sequence). V lost 4 bases and J 4 bases, leaving 15 bases between the germline ends.